This record covers a single T cell receptor (beta chain). The target antigen is unknown. A much larger clonotype is one base distant, so this may be a read error. The protocol was immunoSEQ multiplex PCR, while the TCRdb copy is restricted to in-frame clones and leaves out a portion. The sample includes around 320,000 clones, around 86% seen only once; the top ten take around 3.7%. Treatment of the sample: some 19 received Ad26.COV2.S at low or high dose, single or two shots; five or six received placebo; per-sample allocation not given. Samples came from day 63 after the first vaccine or placebo injection. Boston provided a donor who was an adult aged 18-55 years. These data come from a study of Ad26.COV2.S vaccination and SARS-CoV-2 variants. Study-level results: TCR breadth and depth estimates may have understated total T cell responses.

The CDR3 has 13 residues. The V and J ends lost 5 bases and 3 bases respectively, with 8 bases between them. The V gene's germline CDR1 is MNHEY and CDR2 SVGEGT. The chain carries TRBV6-2 or TRBV6-3 and TRBJ2-1; D is ambiguous. The source was peripheral blood, collected in a trial of Ad26.COV2.S vaccine versus placebo. The source of this sequence is a person aged 18-60 years who received the Ad26.COV2.S COVID-19 vaccine or a placebo. The CDR3 DNA follows: TGTGCCAGCAGTGGCGTGGGCTACAATGAGCAGTTCTTC. Translation gives CASSGVGYNEQFF.